This T cell receptor (beta chain) is drawn from a study of T cells after posttransplantation cyclophosphamide. Sequencing was performed with immunoSEQ multiplex PCR; in TCRdb, only in-frame clones are kept and a portion is missing. Listed here are fewer than 40,000 clones without any singletons, the top ten holding 4.8%. The CDR3 covers 13 residues. Trimming took 1 base from V and 7 from J, leaving 7 bases between them. CDR1 is SGHAT and CDR2 is FQNNGV in the germline V gene. This clone was detected many times. The chain has TRBV11-2 and TRBJ2-2; D call uncertain. Material for sequencing was PBMCs. This receptor was obtained from a woman younger than 45 in good health and a related stem cell transplant donor. CDR3 sequence (DNA): TGTGCCAGCAGCTTAGGGGCTGTCGGGGAGCTGTTTTTT. Protein product: CASSLGAVGELFF.